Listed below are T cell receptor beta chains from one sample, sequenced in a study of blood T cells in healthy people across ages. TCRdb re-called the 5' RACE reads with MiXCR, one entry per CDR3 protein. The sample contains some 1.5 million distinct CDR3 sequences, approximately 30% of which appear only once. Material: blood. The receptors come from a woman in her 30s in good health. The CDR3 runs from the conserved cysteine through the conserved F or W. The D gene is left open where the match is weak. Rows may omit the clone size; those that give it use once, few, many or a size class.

cdr3_nt: TGTGCCAGCAGGGTCCGTTCCGGGGGGGCGAACACTGAAGCTTTCTTT
cdr3_aa: CASRVRSGGANTEAFF
clone_size: -
d_call: -
j_call: TRBJ1-1
v_call: TRBV2

cdr3_nt: TGTGCCAGCAGCTTTGGGGGACTCCCCTACAATGAGCAGTTCTTC
cdr3_aa: CASSFGGLPYNEQFF
clone_size: -
d_call: -
j_call: TRBJ2-1
v_call: TRBV7-9

cdr3_nt: TGCAGTTCCCGGGGGGAAGGGGGTTACGAGCAGTACTTC
cdr3_aa: CSSRGEGGYEQYF
clone_size: -
d_call: -
j_call: TRBJ2-7
v_call: TRBV20-1

cdr3_nt: TGTGCCACCAGTGATTCAGGGGGCGGGTTATACGAGCAGTACTTC
cdr3_aa: CATSDSGGGLYEQYF
clone_size: -
d_call: TRBD1
j_call: TRBJ2-7
v_call: TRBV24-1

cdr3_nt: TGCAGCGCCTCAACAGGTTCCTACGAGCAGTACTTC
cdr3_aa: CSASTGSYEQYF
clone_size: many
d_call: -
j_call: TRBJ2-7
v_call: TRBV20-1

cdr3_nt: TGCAGTGCTAGACGGGACAACCAAGAGACCCAGTACTTC
cdr3_aa: CSARRDNQETQYF
clone_size: few
d_call: -
j_call: TRBJ2-5
v_call: TRBV20-1

cdr3_nt: TGTGCCAGCAGCCCCGGGACTAGCGGGGGGGAGCAGTTCTTC
cdr3_aa: CASSPGTSGGEQFF
clone_size: many
d_call: TRBD2
j_call: TRBJ2-1
v_call: TRBV7-3

cdr3_nt: TGCAGCGTTGGTATGGGAATTGAAGCTTTCTTT
cdr3_aa: CSVGMGIEAFF
clone_size: -
d_call: -
j_call: TRBJ1-1
v_call: TRBV29-1

cdr3_nt: TGTGCCAGCTCACCAGAGGGGCCCCGAGAGACCCAGTACTTC
cdr3_aa: CASSPEGPRETQYF
clone_size: -
d_call: -
j_call: TRBJ2-5
v_call: TRBV18

cdr3_nt: TGCGCCAGCACCCGAGTACAGGACGAAAAACTGTTTTTT
cdr3_aa: CASTRVQDEKLFF
clone_size: few
d_call: -
j_call: TRBJ1-4
v_call: TRBV5-1

cdr3_nt: TGTGCCAGCAGCTTAACTAGCGGTTACTCCTACGAGCAGTACTTC
cdr3_aa: CASSLTSGYSYEQYF
clone_size: many
d_call: TRBD2
j_call: TRBJ2-7
v_call: TRBV7-2

cdr3_nt: TGCGCCAGCAGCTTGGATTATCAGGGCGGCACAGATACGCAGTATTTT
cdr3_aa: CASSLDYQGGTDTQYF
clone_size: few
d_call: -
j_call: TRBJ2-3
v_call: TRBV5-1

cdr3_nt: TGTGCCAGCAGCCAAAACCAAGGGCCTGGGGAGACCCAGTACTTC
cdr3_aa: CASSQNQGPGETQYF
clone_size: -
d_call: -
j_call: TRBJ2-5
v_call: TRBV3-1

cdr3_nt: TGTGCCAGCAGCAGAGGGGAGGCAACGGGAGGCTACACCTTC
cdr3_aa: CASSRGEATGGYTF
clone_size: many
d_call: -
j_call: TRBJ1-2
v_call: TRBV11-2

cdr3_nt: TGTGCCAGCGACGGGACAGGGGGCCAGCCCCAGCATTTT
cdr3_aa: CASDGTGGQPQHF
clone_size: -
d_call: TRBD1
j_call: TRBJ1-5
v_call: TRBV28

cdr3_nt: TGTGCCAGCCTCGGACCCAAAGTGCAGTTCTTC
cdr3_aa: CASLGPKVQFF
clone_size: -
d_call: -
j_call: TRBJ2-1
v_call: TRBV6-2/TRBV6-3

cdr3_nt: TGCGCCAGCAGTCCGAATCCGGGGACAGGGAACAATGAGCAGTTCTTC
cdr3_aa: CASSPNPGTGNNEQFF
clone_size: few
d_call: TRBD1
j_call: TRBJ2-1
v_call: TRBV5-1

cdr3_nt: TGTGCCAGCAGGAGTGCAGGGCGCACTGAAGCTTTCTTT
cdr3_aa: CASRSAGRTEAFF
clone_size: -
d_call: -
j_call: TRBJ1-1
v_call: TRBV25-1

cdr3_nt: TGCAGTGCCGGGGCGGGGGGCCTACAAGAGACCCAGTACTTC
cdr3_aa: CSAGAGGLQETQYF
clone_size: -
d_call: TRBD2
j_call: TRBJ2-5
v_call: TRBV20-1

cdr3_nt: TGTGCCAGCAGCCCGGGACCGAGAGATACGCAGTATTTT
cdr3_aa: CASSPGPRDTQYF
clone_size: many
d_call: -
j_call: TRBJ2-3
v_call: TRBV7-3

cdr3_nt: TGTGCCAGCAGATCTACCGGGACACCTCGCACAGATACGCAGTATTTT
cdr3_aa: CASRSTGTPRTDTQYF
clone_size: -
d_call: -
j_call: TRBJ2-3
v_call: TRBV6-5

cdr3_nt: TGTGCCAGCAGGGTCGCTAGCGGTTCCCACGAGCAGTACTTC
cdr3_aa: CASRVASGSHEQYF
clone_size: few
d_call: TRBD2
j_call: TRBJ2-7
v_call: TRBV6-2/TRBV6-3

cdr3_nt: TGCAGTGCCGAGAGTGCGGATACGCAGTATTTT
cdr3_aa: CSAESADTQYF
clone_size: -
d_call: -
j_call: TRBJ2-3
v_call: TRBV20-1

cdr3_nt: TGTGCCAGCAGTGGTGGGGCTAGGTATGAGCAGTTCTTC
cdr3_aa: CASSGGARYEQFF
clone_size: -
d_call: -
j_call: TRBJ2-1
v_call: TRBV2

cdr3_nt: TGCGCCAGCAGCCAAACGACTTCTGGGAACACTGAAGCTTTCTTT
cdr3_aa: CASSQTTSGNTEAFF
clone_size: few
d_call: -
j_call: TRBJ1-1
v_call: TRBV4-1

cdr3_nt: TGTGCCAGCAGCTTATTGGGTTCAGGGGAGGTGGAGACCCAGTACTTC
cdr3_aa: CASSLLGSGEVETQYF
clone_size: -
d_call: -
j_call: TRBJ2-5
v_call: TRBV7-6

cdr3_nt: TGTGCCTGGAGTGACCCCCGCGGGGTGCGGCGGTTGGAGACCCAGTACTTC
cdr3_aa: CAWSDPRGVRRLETQYF
clone_size: -
d_call: -
j_call: TRBJ2-5
v_call: TRBV30

cdr3_nt: TGTGCCATCACAGGGGAATCCTACGAGCAGTACTTC
cdr3_aa: CAITGESYEQYF
clone_size: few
d_call: -
j_call: TRBJ2-7
v_call: TRBV10-3

cdr3_nt: TGTGCCAGCAGCCAAGATCTCGGGACTAGCGGGGTTGGAAACATTCAGTACTTC
cdr3_aa: CASSQDLGTSGVGNIQYF
clone_size: -
d_call: TRBD2
j_call: TRBJ2-4
v_call: TRBV3-1

cdr3_nt: TGTGCCTGGAGTGTAACTGGGTTGAATCAGCCCCAGCATTTT
cdr3_aa: CAWSVTGLNQPQHF
clone_size: -
d_call: -
j_call: TRBJ1-5
v_call: TRBV30

cdr3_nt: TGCAGTGCTAGAACGGACTACCGGGACTGGTTCTTC
cdr3_aa: CSARTDYRDWFF
clone_size: -
d_call: -
j_call: TRBJ2-1
v_call: TRBV20-1

cdr3_nt: TGCGCCAGCAGCCAAGCTCCGAGTAGCTCCTACAATGAGCAGTTCTTC
cdr3_aa: CASSQAPSSSYNEQFF
clone_size: few
d_call: -
j_call: TRBJ2-1
v_call: TRBV4-1

cdr3_nt: TGCAGCGCCGAACCCCATACACCAGATACGCAGTATTTT
cdr3_aa: CSAEPHTPDTQYF
clone_size: -
d_call: -
j_call: TRBJ2-3
v_call: TRBV29-1

cdr3_nt: TGTGCCAGCAGGTACTTGGCTAGCGGGATGGATGAGCAGTTCTTC
cdr3_aa: CASRYLASGMDEQFF
clone_size: -
d_call: TRBD2
j_call: TRBJ2-1
v_call: TRBV6-6

cdr3_nt: TGTGCCAGCATTCCAGGGGGGAGTCCCTACAATGAGCAGTTCTTC
cdr3_aa: CASIPGGSPYNEQFF
clone_size: -
d_call: -
j_call: TRBJ2-1
v_call: TRBV2

cdr3_nt: TGTGCCAGCAGCAAAGGAGGAGCGGGAGGATCCGAGCAGTACTTC
cdr3_aa: CASSKGGAGGSEQYF
clone_size: many
d_call: -
j_call: TRBJ2-7
v_call: TRBV21-1

cdr3_nt: TGTGCCGGCTCACCTACGACAGGGGGGCTCGAGACCCAGTACTTC
cdr3_aa: CAGSPTTGGLETQYF
clone_size: -
d_call: TRBD1
j_call: TRBJ2-5
v_call: TRBV18

cdr3_nt: TGCAGTGCTAGACTGCCTGCTAGCGCAGATACGCAGTATTTT
cdr3_aa: CSARLPASADTQYF
clone_size: -
d_call: -
j_call: TRBJ2-3
v_call: TRBV20-1

cdr3_nt: TGTGCCAGCAATAACGACAGCTATGGCTACACCTTC
cdr3_aa: CASNNDSYGYTF
clone_size: -
d_call: -
j_call: TRBJ1-2
v_call: TRBV12-3/TRBV12-4

cdr3_nt: TGTGCCAGCAGCCCCCCACCCGGGCTCAATGACGAGCAGTACTTC
cdr3_aa: CASSPPPGLNDEQYF
clone_size: many
d_call: -
j_call: TRBJ2-7
v_call: TRBV7-2

cdr3_nt: TGTGCCAGCAGCTTAGACAGGGGAAGGCGGGAGACCCAGTACTTC
cdr3_aa: CASSLDRGRRETQYF
clone_size: once
d_call: TRBD1
j_call: TRBJ2-5
v_call: TRBV7-2

cdr3_nt: TGCAGCGTTGGACTAGCAGGCTACAATGAGCAGTTCTTC
cdr3_aa: CSVGLAGYNEQFF
clone_size: many
d_call: TRBD2
j_call: TRBJ2-1
v_call: TRBV29-1

cdr3_nt: TGCAGTGCTAGTACGGGGGTGTGGGACACTGAAGCTTTCTTT
cdr3_aa: CSASTGVWDTEAFF
clone_size: -
d_call: -
j_call: TRBJ1-1
v_call: TRBV20-1

cdr3_nt: TGCAGTGCTACGAACCGGGACAGGGGATTATACGAGCAGTACTTC
cdr3_aa: CSATNRDRGLYEQYF
clone_size: -
d_call: TRBD1
j_call: TRBJ2-7
v_call: TRBV20-1

cdr3_nt: TGCAGCGCCGCCCCCGGGGCAGGGGGGTCCTCCGAGCAGTACTTC
cdr3_aa: CSAAPGAGGSSEQYF
clone_size: many
d_call: -
j_call: TRBJ2-7
v_call: TRBV29-1

cdr3_nt: TGCAGTGCTAGAGATCCGGCAGCTACCCAAGAGACCCAGTACTTC
cdr3_aa: CSARDPAATQETQYF
clone_size: many
d_call: -
j_call: TRBJ2-5
v_call: TRBV20-1

cdr3_nt: TGTGCCAGCCCCGGACAGTCCGCAAACATTCAGTACTTC
cdr3_aa: CASPGQSANIQYF
clone_size: -
d_call: -
j_call: TRBJ2-4
v_call: TRBV28

cdr3_nt: TGTGCCATCAGTGAGAACCTGTCCGGGACAAACACAGATACGCAGTATTTT
cdr3_aa: CAISENLSGTNTDTQYF
clone_size: -
d_call: -
j_call: TRBJ2-3
v_call: TRBV10-3

cdr3_nt: TGTGCTAGTGGTTTCCTGATAGCCCCGGGGCCCTCGGGTGCAACTAATGAAAAACTGTTTTTT
cdr3_aa: CASGFLIAPGPSGATNEKLFF
clone_size: -
d_call: -
j_call: TRBJ1-4
v_call: TRBV12-5

cdr3_nt: TGCAGTGTCCCCGTAACGGGAGGCCCCTACGAGCAGTACTTC
cdr3_aa: CSVPVTGGPYEQYF
clone_size: -
d_call: TRBD2
j_call: TRBJ2-7
v_call: TRBV20-1

cdr3_nt: TGTGCCTGGAGTGTTCTGATAGAGGTTGAGCAGTTCTTC
cdr3_aa: CAWSVLIEVEQFF
clone_size: -
d_call: -
j_call: TRBJ2-1
v_call: TRBV30

cdr3_nt: TGTGCCAGCAGCGTTGACAGGGGGGAAGAGCAGTACTTC
cdr3_aa: CASSVDRGEEQYF
clone_size: many
d_call: TRBD1
j_call: TRBJ2-7
v_call: TRBV9

cdr3_nt: TGCGCCAGCAGCTCCCTAGGACTAGCGGCGGAGCAGTTCTTC
cdr3_aa: CASSSLGLAAEQFF
clone_size: many
d_call: TRBD2
j_call: TRBJ2-1
v_call: TRBV5-1

cdr3_nt: TGTGCCGGCAGCCAAGCGCGGGGCCGCACAGATACGCAGTATTTT
cdr3_aa: CAGSQARGRTDTQYF
clone_size: few
d_call: -
j_call: TRBJ2-3
v_call: TRBV14

cdr3_nt: TGTGCCAGCAGTGAGGGACAGGGATCCGTCGAGCAGTTCTTC
cdr3_aa: CASSEGQGSVEQFF
clone_size: many
d_call: TRBD1
j_call: TRBJ2-1
v_call: TRBV25-1

cdr3_nt: TGTGCCACCAGTGACCGTCCGGGACCGGGGGATTACGGCAAACTGTTTTTT
cdr3_aa: CATSDRPGPGDYGKLFF
clone_size: -
d_call: -
j_call: TRBJ1-4
v_call: TRBV24-1

cdr3_nt: TGTGCCAGCAGCTTGGGCGGAGACTATGGCTACAACTTC
cdr3_aa: CASSLGGDYGYNF
clone_size: -
d_call: -
j_call: TRBJ1-2
v_call: TRBV5-6

cdr3_nt: TGTGCCAGCAGCTTAGGGTGGAGGACTAGCGGGACTTACGAGCAGTACTTC
cdr3_aa: CASSLGWRTSGTYEQYF
clone_size: -
d_call: TRBD2
j_call: TRBJ2-7
v_call: TRBV11-2